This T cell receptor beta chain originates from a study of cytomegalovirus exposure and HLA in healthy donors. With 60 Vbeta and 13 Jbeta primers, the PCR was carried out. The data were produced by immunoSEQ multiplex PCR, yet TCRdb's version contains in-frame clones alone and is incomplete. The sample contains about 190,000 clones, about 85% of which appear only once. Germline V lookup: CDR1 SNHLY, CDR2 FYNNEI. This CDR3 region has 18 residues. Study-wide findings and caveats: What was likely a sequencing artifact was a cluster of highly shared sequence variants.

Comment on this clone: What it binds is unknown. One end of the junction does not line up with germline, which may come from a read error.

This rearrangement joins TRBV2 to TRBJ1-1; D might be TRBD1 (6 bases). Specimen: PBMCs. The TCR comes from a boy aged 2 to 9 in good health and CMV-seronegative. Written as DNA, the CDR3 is TGTGCCAGCAGTGAATCGGACAGCGCAATGTCGCCGAACACTGAAACTTTCTTT. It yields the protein CASSESDSAMSPNTETFF.